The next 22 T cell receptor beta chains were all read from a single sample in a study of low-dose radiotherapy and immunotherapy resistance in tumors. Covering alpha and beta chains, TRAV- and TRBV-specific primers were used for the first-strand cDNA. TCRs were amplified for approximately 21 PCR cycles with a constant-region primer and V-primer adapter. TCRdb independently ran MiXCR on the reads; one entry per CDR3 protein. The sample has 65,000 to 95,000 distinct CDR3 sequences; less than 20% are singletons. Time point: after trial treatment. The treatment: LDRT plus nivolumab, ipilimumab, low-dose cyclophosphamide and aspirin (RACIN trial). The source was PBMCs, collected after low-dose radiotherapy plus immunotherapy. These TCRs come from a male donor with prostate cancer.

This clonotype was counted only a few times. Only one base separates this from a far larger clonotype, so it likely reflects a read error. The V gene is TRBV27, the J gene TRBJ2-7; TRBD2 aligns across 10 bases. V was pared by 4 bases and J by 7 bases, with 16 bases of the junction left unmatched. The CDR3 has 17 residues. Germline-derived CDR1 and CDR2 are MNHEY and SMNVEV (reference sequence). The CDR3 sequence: CASSYPTSGFSYNEQYF. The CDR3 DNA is TGTGCCAGCAGTTACCCGACTAGCGGGTTCTCCTACAATGAGCAGTACTTC.

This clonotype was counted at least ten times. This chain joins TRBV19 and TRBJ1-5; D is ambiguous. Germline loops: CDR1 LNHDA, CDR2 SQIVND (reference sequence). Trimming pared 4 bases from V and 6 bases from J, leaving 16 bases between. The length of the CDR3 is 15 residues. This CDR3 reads CASSKSWGPSQPQHF. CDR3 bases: TGTGCCAGTAGTAAAAGCTGGGGTCCATCTCAGCCCCAGCATTTT.

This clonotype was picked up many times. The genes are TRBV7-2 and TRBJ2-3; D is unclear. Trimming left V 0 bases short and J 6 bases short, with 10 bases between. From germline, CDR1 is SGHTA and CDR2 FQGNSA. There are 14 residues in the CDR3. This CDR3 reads CASSLAGSKDTQYF. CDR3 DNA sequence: TGTGCCAGCAGCTTAGCGGGATCGAAGGATACGCAGTATTTT.

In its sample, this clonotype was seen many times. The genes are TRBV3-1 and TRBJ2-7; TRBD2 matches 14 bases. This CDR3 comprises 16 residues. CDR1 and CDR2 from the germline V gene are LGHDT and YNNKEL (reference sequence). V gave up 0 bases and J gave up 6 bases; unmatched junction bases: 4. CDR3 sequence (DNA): TGTGCCAGCAGCCAAGAAGGACTAGCGGGAGGTGGCGAGCAGTACTTC. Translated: CASSQEGLAGGGEQYF.

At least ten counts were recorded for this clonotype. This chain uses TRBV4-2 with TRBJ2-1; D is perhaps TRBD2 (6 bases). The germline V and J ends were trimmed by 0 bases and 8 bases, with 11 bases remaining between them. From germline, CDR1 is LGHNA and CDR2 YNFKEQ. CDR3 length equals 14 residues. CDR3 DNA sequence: TGTGCCAGCAGCCAAGAGGCGGGGACCCATGAGCAGTTCTTC. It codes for CASSQEAGTHEQFF.

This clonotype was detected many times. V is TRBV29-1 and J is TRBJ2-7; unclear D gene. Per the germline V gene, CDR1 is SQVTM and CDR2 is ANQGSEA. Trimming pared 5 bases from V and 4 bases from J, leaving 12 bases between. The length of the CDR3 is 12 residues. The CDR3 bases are TGCAGCGTTTCCTTTGGTGGGTACGAGCAGTACTTC. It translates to CSVSFGGYEQYF.

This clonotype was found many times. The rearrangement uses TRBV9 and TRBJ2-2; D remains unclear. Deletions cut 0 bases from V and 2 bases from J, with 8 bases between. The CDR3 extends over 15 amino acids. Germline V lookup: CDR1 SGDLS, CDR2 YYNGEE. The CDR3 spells CASSVAPQNTGELFF. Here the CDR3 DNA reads TGTGCCAGCAGCGTAGCGCCACAAAACACCGGGGAGCTGTTTTTT.

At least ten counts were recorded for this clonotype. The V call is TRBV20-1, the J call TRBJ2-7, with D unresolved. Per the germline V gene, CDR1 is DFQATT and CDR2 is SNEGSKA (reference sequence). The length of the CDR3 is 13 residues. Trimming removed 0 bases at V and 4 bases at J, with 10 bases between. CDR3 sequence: CSARDSLGYEQYF. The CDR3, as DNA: TGCAGTGCTAGAGATTCACTGGGATACGAGCAGTACTTC.

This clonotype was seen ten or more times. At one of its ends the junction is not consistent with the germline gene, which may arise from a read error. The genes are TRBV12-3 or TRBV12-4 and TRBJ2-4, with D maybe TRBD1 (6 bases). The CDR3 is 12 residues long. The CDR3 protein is CASSQNRVPPLF. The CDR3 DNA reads TGTGCCAGCAGTCAGAACAGGGTCCCCCCCTTATTC.

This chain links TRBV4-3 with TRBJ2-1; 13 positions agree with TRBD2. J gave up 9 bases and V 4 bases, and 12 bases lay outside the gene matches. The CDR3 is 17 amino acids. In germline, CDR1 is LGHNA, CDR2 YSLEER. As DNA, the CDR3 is TGCGCCAGCAGCCGGAAACTAGCGGGAGGGCCCATCGCTGAGCAGTTCTTC. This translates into CASSRKLAGGPIAEQFF.

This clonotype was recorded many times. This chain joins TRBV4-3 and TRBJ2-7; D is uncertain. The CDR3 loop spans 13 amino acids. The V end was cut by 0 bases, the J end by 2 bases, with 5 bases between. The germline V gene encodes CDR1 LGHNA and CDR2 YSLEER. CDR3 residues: CASSQDQAYEQYF. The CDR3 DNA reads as TGCGCCAGCAGCCAAGATCAGGCCTACGAGCAGTACTTC.

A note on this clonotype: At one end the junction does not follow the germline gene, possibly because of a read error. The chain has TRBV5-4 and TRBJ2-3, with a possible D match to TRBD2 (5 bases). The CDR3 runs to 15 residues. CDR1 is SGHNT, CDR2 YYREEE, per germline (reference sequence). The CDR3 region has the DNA TGTGTCAGCAGCTCCAGCGGAGCCCCCACAGATACGCAGTATTTT. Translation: CVSSSSGAPTDTQYF.

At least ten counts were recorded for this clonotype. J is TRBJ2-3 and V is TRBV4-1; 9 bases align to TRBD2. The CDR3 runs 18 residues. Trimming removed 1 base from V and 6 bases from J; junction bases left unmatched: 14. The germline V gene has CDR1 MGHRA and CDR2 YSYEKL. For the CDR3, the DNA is TGCGCCAGCAGCCAAGTCCGAAAGATGGCGGGAGGGCCCGATACGCAGTATTTT. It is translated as CASSQVRKMAGGPDTQYF.

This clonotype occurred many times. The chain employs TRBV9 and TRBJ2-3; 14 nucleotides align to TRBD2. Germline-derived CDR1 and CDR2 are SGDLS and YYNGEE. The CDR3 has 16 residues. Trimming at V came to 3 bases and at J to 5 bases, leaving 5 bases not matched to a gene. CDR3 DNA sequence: TGTGCCAGCAGCGAGGGACTAGCGGGAGATCTAGATACGCAGTATTTT. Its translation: CASSEGLAGDLDTQYF.

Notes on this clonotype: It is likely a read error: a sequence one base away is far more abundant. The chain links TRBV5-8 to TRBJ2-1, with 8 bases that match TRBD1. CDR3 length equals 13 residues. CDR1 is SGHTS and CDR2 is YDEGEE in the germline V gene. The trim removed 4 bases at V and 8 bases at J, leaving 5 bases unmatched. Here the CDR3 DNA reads TGTGCCAGCAGCGGACAGGGCCTCTATGAGCAGTTCTTC. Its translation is CASSGQGLYEQFF.

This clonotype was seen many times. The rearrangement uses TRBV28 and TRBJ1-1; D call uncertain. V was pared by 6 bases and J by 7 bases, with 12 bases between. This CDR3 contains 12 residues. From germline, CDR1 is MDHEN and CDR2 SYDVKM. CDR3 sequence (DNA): TGTGCCAGCAGCCGAAGGGCCCTTGAAGCTTTCTTT. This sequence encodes CASSRRALEAFF.

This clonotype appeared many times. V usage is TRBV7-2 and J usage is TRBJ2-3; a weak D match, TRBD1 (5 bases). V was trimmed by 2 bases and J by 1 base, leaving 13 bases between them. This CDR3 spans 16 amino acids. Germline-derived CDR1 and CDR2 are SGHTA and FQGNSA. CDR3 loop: CASSLSFRAGTDTQYF. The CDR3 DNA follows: TGTGCCAGCAGCTTATCGTTCAGGGCCGGCACAGATACGCAGTATTTT.

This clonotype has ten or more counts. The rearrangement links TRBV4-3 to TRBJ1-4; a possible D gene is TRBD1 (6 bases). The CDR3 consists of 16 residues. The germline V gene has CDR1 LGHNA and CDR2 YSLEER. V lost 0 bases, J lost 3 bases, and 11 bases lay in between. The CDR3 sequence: CASSQERGASNEKLFF. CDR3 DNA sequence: TGCGCCAGCAGCCAAGAAAGGGGGGCTTCTAATGAAAAACTGTTTTTT.

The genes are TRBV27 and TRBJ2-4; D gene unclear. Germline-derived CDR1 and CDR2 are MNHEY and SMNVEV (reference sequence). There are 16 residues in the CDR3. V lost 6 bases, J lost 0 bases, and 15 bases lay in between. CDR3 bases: TGTGCCAGCAGGAAATTGGGTGACTTAGCCAAAAACATTCAGTACTTC. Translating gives CASRKLGDLAKNIQYF.

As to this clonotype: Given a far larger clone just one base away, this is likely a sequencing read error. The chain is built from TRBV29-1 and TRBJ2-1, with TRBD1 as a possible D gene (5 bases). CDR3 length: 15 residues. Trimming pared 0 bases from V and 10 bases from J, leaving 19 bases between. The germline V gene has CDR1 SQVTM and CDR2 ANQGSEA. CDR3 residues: CSVEDETAGSYEQFF. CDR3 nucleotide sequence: TGCAGCGTTGAAGATGAGACGGCAGGGTCGTACGAGCAGTTCTTC.

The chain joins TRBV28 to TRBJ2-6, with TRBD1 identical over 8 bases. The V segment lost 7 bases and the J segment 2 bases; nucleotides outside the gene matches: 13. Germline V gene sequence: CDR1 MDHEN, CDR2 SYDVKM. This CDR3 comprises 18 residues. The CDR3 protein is CASTYSGQGKTGANVLTF. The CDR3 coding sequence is TGTGCCAGCACCTACTCTGGACAGGGCAAGACTGGGGCCAACGTCCTGACTTTC. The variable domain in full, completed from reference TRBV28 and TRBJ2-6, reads DVKVTQSSRYLVKRTGEKVFLECVQDMDHENMFWYRQDPGLGLRLIYFSYDVKMKEKGDIPEGYSVSREKKERFSLILESASTNQTSMYLCASTYSGQGKTGANVLTFGAGSRLTVL.

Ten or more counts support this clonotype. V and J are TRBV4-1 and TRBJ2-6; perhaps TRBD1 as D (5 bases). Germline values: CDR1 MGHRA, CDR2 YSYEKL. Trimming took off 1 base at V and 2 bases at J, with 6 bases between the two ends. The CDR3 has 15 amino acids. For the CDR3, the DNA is TGCGCCAGCAGCCAAGTAGGGGCTGGGGCCAACGTCCTGACTTTC. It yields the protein CASSQVGAGANVLTF.